This T cell receptor beta chain was documented in a study of blood T cell repertoires in COVID-19 (dated by TCRdb to between 2020 and 2021). About the investigation overall: Samples covering the acute and convalescent phases of COVID-19 were provided by collaborators in the United States, Italy and Spain. The prospective study material was composed of cDNA or gDNA derived from T cells, B-cell-depleted T cells, or PBMCs. Subjects who had been exposed to COVID-19, were actively infected with it, or had recovered from it provided the deeply sampled blood TCRbeta repertoires that made up the dataset. The repertoires were released in a freely available public database intended as a resource for research on the immune response to SARS-CoV-2. Samples were obtained from the ongoing ImmuneRACE study (first 160 participants) and from 1,254 subjects provided by 6 global collaborators. The sample metadata nearly always contained a de-identified subject ID, COVID-19 status, age in years and sex. HLA class I and class II types, where available, came from metadata supplied by the sample provider rather than from assay-based typing.

Notes on this clone: Its binding antigen is unknown. Nothing much larger sits one base from this clone, and base qualities are not available.

According to the germline V gene, CDR1 reads LGHNT and CDR2 reads FRNRAP. The CDR3 measures 16 amino acids from cysteine to phenylalanine. The only DNA kept is the CDR3, 48 bases in frame from the first base. Relative to germline, V is missing 5 bases and J is missing 5 bases, with 10 bases of the junction outside any gene match. The investigation overall reported the following: Clinical and demographic metadata were provided uncurated, with the amount varying by source and participant.

One collaborating source in Seattle enrolled patients while the patients were actively infected and followed the patients over time throughout the course of disease. Collaborating institutions collected whole blood in K2EDTA tubes following their own protocols. Collaborator samples were shipped for TCRbeta analysis as frozen whole blood, isolated PBMCs, or DNA extracted from either sample type. TCRbeta CDR3 regions were amplified from genomic DNA using the immunoSEQ Assay, a bias-controlled multiplex PCR. The study's own analysis went as follows. Within the assay, amplification of reference gene primers was used to estimate how many nucleated cells each sample contained. Sequence reads were collapsed and filtered to measure the absolute abundance of every unique TCRbeta CDR3 rearrangement. For each sample, productive Simpson clonality was calculated by taking the square root of Simpson's diversity index across productive rearrangements. What TCRdb holds here is the immuneACCESS table cut down to in-frame rearrangements. Part of the clones is not present; checked against another copy, under half of the missing clones reflect an unresolved V gene, and the others are unexplained. D and trimming were read from the DNA, whereas the V and J calls and clone size are those reported in that table. The sample yields around 40,000 clones; approximately 90% were counted once. The ten largest account for about 4% of the sample.

The chain employs TRBV12-5 and TRBJ1-1, and 11 junctional nucleotides match TRBD1. Sequences were obtained from peripheral blood. This receptor was obtained from a man aged 40-55 years with COVID-19, enrolled during active disease. The nucleotide sequence reads TGTGCTAGTGGTCCCACCGGACAGGGGGCGTGGACTGAAGCTTTCTTT. Translation gives CASGPTGQGAWTEAFF. Where the CDR3 stops, the reference TRBV12-5 and TRBJ1-1 genes take over; the full variable domain is DARVTQTPRHKVTEMGQEVTMRCQPILGHNTVFWYRQTMMQGLELLAYFRNRAPLDDSGMPKDRFSAEMPDATLATLKIQPSEPRDSAVYFCASGPTGQGAWTEAFFGQGTRLTVV.